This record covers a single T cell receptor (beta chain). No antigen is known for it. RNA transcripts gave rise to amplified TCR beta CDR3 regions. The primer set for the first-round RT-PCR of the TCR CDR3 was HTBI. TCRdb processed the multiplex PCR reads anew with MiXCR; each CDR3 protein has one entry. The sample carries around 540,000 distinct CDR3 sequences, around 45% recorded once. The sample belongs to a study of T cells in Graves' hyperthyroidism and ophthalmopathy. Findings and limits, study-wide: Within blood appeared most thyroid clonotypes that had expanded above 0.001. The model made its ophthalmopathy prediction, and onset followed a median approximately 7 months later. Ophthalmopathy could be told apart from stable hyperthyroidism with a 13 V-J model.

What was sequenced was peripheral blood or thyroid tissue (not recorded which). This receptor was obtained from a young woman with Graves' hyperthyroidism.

For the CDR3, the DNA is TGTGCCATTTCCGGGACAGGGGGCAACGAGCAGTACTTC. Protein: CAISGTGGNEQYF. The J gene is TRBJ2-7, the V gene TRBV19; the match to TRBD1 covers 12 bases. With V trimmed by 10 bases and J by 5 bases, 6 bases remained unmatched. The germline gives CDR1 LNHDA, CDR2 SQIVND (reference sequence). The CDR3 is 13 amino acids.